The 27 T cell receptor delta chains below were found in one sample sequenced in a study of gamma-delta chains in newborns, infants, children. TCRdb re-called the reads with CATT. This sample carries under 3,500 delta-chain clones, 52% of them seen once, and the ten largest clones take roughly 6%. The material sequenced was blood. These receptors came from a child who received the measles vaccine.

This clone was counted only a few times. The chain has TRDV1 and TRDJ1; 10 bases are shared with TRDD3. This CDR3 comprises 23 residues. Looked up from germline, CDR1 is TSWWSYY and CDR2 is QGS. V shed 3 bases, J shed 0 bases, and the junction held 25 bases outside the gene matches. DNA for the CDR3: TGTGCTCTTGGGGACTATGAATTCCTTTCGTACTGGGGGATTATGGGGGACACCGATAAACTCATCTTT. Its translation: CALGDYEFLSYWGIMGDTDKLIF.

As concerns this clone: A much larger clone lies a single base off, so this may be a read error. The chain joins TRDV2 to TRDJ2; TRDD3 aligns across 7 bases. V trimming: 1 base; J trimming: 0 bases; junction bases outside the gene matches: 10. Germline CDR1 reads GEAIGNYY; CDR2 reads EKD. This CDR3 is built from 18 residues. CDR3 bases: TGTGCCTGTGACACAGTACTGGGGCCGAAGGCTTTGACAGCACAACTCTTCTTT. Protein: CACDTVLGPKALTAQLFF.

Only one count was recorded for this clone. Given a much more abundant clone one base away, this may be a read error. This chain uses TRDV2 with TRDJ2; D is undetermined. Trimming removed 0 bases at V and 4 bases at J, with 17 bases between. The CDR3 totals 17 residues. The germline gives CDR1 GEAIGNYY, CDR2 EKD. DNA of the CDR3: TGTGCCTGTGACACCGACGGGTGGGCCACCTCGACAGCACAACTCTTCTTT. This codes for CACDTDGWATSTAQLFF.

This clone counts as large. Other DNA sequences of this sample code for an identical CDR3. The chain uses TRDV2 and TRDJ1; the match to TRDD3 covers 10 bases. The CDR3 runs 17 residues. The germline CDR1 and CDR2 sequences are GEAIGNYY and EKD. Unmatched junction bases numbered 13, after V lost 3 bases and J lost 4 bases. CDR3 amino acids: CACDGLGDMKYGDKLIF. CDR3 sequence (DNA): TGTGCCTGTGACGGTCTGGGGGATATGAAGTATGGCGATAAACTCATCTTT.

Regarding this clone: This may stem from a read error, because a much larger clone lies one nucleotide away. The chain recombines TRDV2 with TRDJ2, with TRDD3 matching over 11 bases. The CDR3 runs to 18 residues. Looked up from germline, CDR1 is GEAIGNYY and CDR2 is EKD. The CDR3 DNA reads as TGTGCCTGTGACACCCTGGGGGATACACTTGAATTGACAGCACTACTCTTCTTT. It encodes CACDTLGDTLELTALLFF.

Of note for this clone: Given a much more abundant clone one base away, this may be a read error. In the same sample, other DNA sequences code for this CDR3. The chain combines TRDV2 with TRDJ2; 11 nucleotides align to TRDD3. Germline values: CDR1 GEAIGNYY, CDR2 EKD. Trimming at V came to 1 base and at J to 4 bases, leaving 13 bases not matched to a gene. The CDR3 extends over 19 amino acids. The CDR3 reads CACDTVGDTSERGTAQLFF. In nucleotides, the CDR3 is TGTGCCTGTGACACAGTGGGGGATACGTCAGAGCGGGGGACAGCACAACTCTTCTTT.

This clone has more than one count but fewer than ten. Only one base separates this from a far larger clonotype, so it likely reflects a read error. The chain is built from TRDV2 and TRDJ3, with 12 bases aligning to TRDD3. From germline, CDR1 is GEAIGNYY and CDR2 EKD. CDR3 length equals 18 residues. The CDR3 protein is CACDNTGGYSWDTLQMFF. CDR3 DNA: TGTGCCTGTGACAATACTGGGGGATACTCCTGGGACACCCTACAGATGTTTTTC.

By sample share, this clone is medium-sized. Other DNA sequences in this specimen translate into the identical CDR3. The V and J genes are TRDV2 and TRDJ3; D is unclear. Germline V CDR1 and CDR2: GEAIGNYY, EKD. V was clipped by 1 base and J by 0 bases, with 9 bases between them. The CDR3 consists of 17 residues. CDR3 bases: TGTGCCTGTGACACAACTCCGAGCTCCTGGGACACCCGACAGATGTTTTTC. Amino acids: CACDTTPSSWDTRQMFF.

The chain links TRDV2 to TRDJ1, with 13 bases fitting TRDD3. CDR3 length: 16 amino acids. Germline CDR1 GEAIGNYY, CDR2 EKD. With 4 bases clipped from V and 1 base from J, the junction kept 5 bases outside the gene matches. CDR3 amino acids: CACEQLGDTFTDKLIF. CDR3 bases: TGTGCCTGTGAACAACTGGGGGATACGTTCACCGATAAACTCATCTTT.

For this clone: It may be a read error: a sequence one base away is much more abundant. V gene TRDV2 combines with J gene TRDJ3, with 12 bases matching TRDD3. Unmatched junction bases numbered 10, after V lost 5 bases and J lost 0 bases. Germline-derived CDR1 and CDR2 are GEAIGNYY and EKD. This CDR3 has 20 residues. In DNA, the CDR3 is TGTGCCTGTGGCACTGTACTGGGGGATACCAGCTCCTGGGACACCCGACAGATGTTTTTC. As protein: CACGTVLGDTSSWDTRQMFF.

J is TRDJ1 and V is TRDV1; 9 bases line up with TRDD3. The V segment lost 1 base and the J segment 2 bases; nucleotides outside the gene matches: 32. CDR3 size: 25 residues. Germline V gene lookup returns CDR1 TSWWSYY and CDR2 QGS. CDR3 sequence: CALGERGTSYVPLVLGEKATDKLIF. In DNA form, the CDR3 reads TGTGCTCTTGGGGAACGAGGAACCTCCTACGTACCTCTCGTACTGGGGGAGAAGGCGACCGATAAACTCATCTTT.

As for this clone: Just one base apart from a much larger clone, this may be a read error. The chain couples TRDV1 to TRDJ1, with 11 bases matching TRDD3. From germline, CDR1 is TSWWSYY and CDR2 QGS. The length of the CDR3 is 26 residues. CDR3 loop: CALEEPSSTSSRYWGIGWMYTDKLIF. CDR3 in DNA: TGTGCTCTTGAGGAACCATCAAGTACCTCCTCTAGGTACTGGGGGATAGGTTGGATGTACACCGATAAACTCATCTTT.

V gene TRDV2 combines with J gene TRDJ1; 8 nucleotides line up with TRDD3. V lost 3 bases to trimming and J lost 4 bases; unmatched junction nucleotides: 9. The CDR3 spans 15 residues. Germline V gene lookup returns CDR1 GEAIGNYY and CDR2 EKD. CDR3 loop: CACDSMGDLNDKLIF. CDR3 bases: TGTGCCTGTGACTCTATGGGGGATTTAAACGATAAACTCATCTTT.

Judged by abundance, this clone is medium-sized. The chain uses TRDV2 and TRDJ1, with TRDD3 matching 7 bases. CDR3 length: 17 residues. With V trimmed by 3 bases and J by 0 bases, 12 bases remained unmatched. Germline V gene sequence: CDR1 GEAIGNYY, CDR2 EKD. This CDR3 reads CACDPVLGISDTDKLIF. The CDR3 bases are TGTGCCTGTGACCCCGTACTGGGGATTTCGGACACCGATAAACTCATCTTT.

With regard to this clone: A far larger clone is one base from this, pointing to a likely read error. The sample holds other DNA sequences that translate to the same CDR3. The chain has TRDV2 and TRDJ3, with 12 positions matching TRDD3. Germline lookup yields CDR1 GEAIGNYY and CDR2 EKD. This CDR3 contains 18 residues. In DNA, the CDR3 is TGTGCCTGTGACACCGTACTGGGGGATACCTGGGACACCCGACAGATGTTCTTC. Its translation: CACDTVLGDTWDTRQMFF.

This clone was observed a few times. V and J are TRDV2 and TRDJ1; 11 bases match TRDD3. The CDR3 consists of 15 residues. The germline CDR1 and CDR2 sequences are GEAIGNYY and EKD. V dropped 3 bases and J dropped 4; count of bases not matched to a gene: 6. The CDR3 DNA is TGTGCCTGTGACGTACTGGGGGATAATGACGATAAACTCATCTTT. It yields the protein CACDVLGDNDDKLIF.

A remark on this clone: This probably arose from a read error, given a far larger clone one base away. The J gene is TRDJ3, the V gene TRDV2, with TRDD3 matching 10 bases. CDR3 size: 18 residues. Per the germline V gene, CDR1 is GEAIGNYY and CDR2 is EKD. CDR3: CARDTAGGYSWDTRQMFF. In DNA form, the CDR3 reads TGTGCCCGTGACACCGCTGGGGGATACTCCTGGGACACCCGACAGATGTTTTTC.

On this clone itself: This may be a read error, as it is one base from a much larger clone. The V call is TRDV1, the J call TRDJ2, with TRDD3 matching 11 bases. V lost 4 bases to trimming and J lost 0 bases; unmatched junction nucleotides: 22. The CDR3 totals 23 residues. Germline values: CDR1 TSWWSYY, CDR2 QGS. The CDR3 sequence: CALGGTFTRPLGDTQALTAQLFF. CDR3 coding DNA: TGTGCTCTTGGGGGGACCTTCACCAGACCCCTGGGGGATACCCAAGCTTTGACAGCACAACTCTTCTTT.

This clone is medium-sized by share. In the same sample, other DNA sequences code for this CDR3. The chain is built from TRDV2 and TRDJ3; TRDD3 aligns across 12 bases. Unmatched junction bases numbered 4, after V lost 2 bases and J lost 0 bases. This CDR3 comprises 19 residues. Germline V CDR1 and CDR2: GEAIGNYY, EKD. In DNA form, the CDR3 reads TGTGCCTGTGACAGACTGGGGGATACCAGCTCCTGGGACACCCGACAGATGTTTTTC. Residues: CACDRLGDTSSWDTRQMFF.

The chain is built from TRDV2 and TRDJ3; 11 bases fit TRDD3. Trimming cost V 0 bases and J 0 bases; bases outside gene matches: 9. Germline V gene data show CDR1 as GEAIGNYY and CDR2 as EKD. The CDR3 sequence is 21 residues long. CDR3: CACDTILGDTRSSWDTRQMFF. DNA for the CDR3: TGTGCCTGTGACACCATTCTGGGGGATACAAGGAGCTCCTGGGACACCCGACAGATGTTTTTC.

To note about this clone: A much bigger clone sits one base away, suggesting this may be a read error. V and J are TRDV2 and TRDJ3; 12 bases are shared with TRDD3. J was trimmed by 2 bases and V by 1 base; bases with no gene match: 11. Germline assignment: CDR1 GEAIGNYY and CDR2 EKD. CDR3 length: 21 amino acids. CDR3 coding DNA: TGTGCCTGTGACACGGCGTGGCTGGGGGATACGAGCCCCTGGGACACCCGACAGATGTTTTTC. Amino acid sequence: CACDTAWLGDTSPWDTRQMFF.

V is TRDV2 and J is TRDJ1; tentatively, D is TRDD3 (6 bases). Germline CDR1 and CDR2: GEAIGNYY and EKD. V was shortened by 1 base and J by 0 bases, with 11 bases between the two germline ends. CDR3 size: 15 residues. CDR3 DNA: TGTGCCTGTGACACGCTGGGGACCCACACCGATAAACTCATCTTT. This gives the protein CACDTLGTHTDKLIF.

This clone is judged medium-sized (0.01 to 0.1%). The CDR3 reads CACDTVGWATSTAQLFF. The CDR3 DNA follows: TGTGCCTGTGACACCGTCGGGTGGGCCACCTCGACAGCACAACTCTTCTTT. The V call is TRDV2, the J call TRDJ2; D uncertain. The CDR3 has 17 residues. The V end lost 0 bases, the J end lost 4 bases, and 17 bases lay between the germline ends. The V gene's germline CDR1 is GEAIGNYY and CDR2 EKD.

For this clone: A much larger clone sits a single nucleotide away, making a read error possible. The rearrangement links TRDV2 to TRDJ1; the D gene is possibly TRDD3 (6 bases). The CDR3 sequence is 21 residues long. Germline CDR1 is GEAIGNYY and CDR2 is EKD. CDR3 coding DNA: TGTGCCTGTGGCCCTCAAGTAAGTGCCTCCAGTGGTGGCATGGGGATCGATAAAATCATCTTT. Its protein product is CACGPQVSASSGGMGIDKIIF.

This clone was counted between two and nine times. The V call is TRDV2, the J call TRDJ1; 10 positions match TRDD3. The CDR3 is 18 residues long. V was clipped by 4 bases and J by 2 bases; unmatched bases: 15. Germline CDR1 and CDR2: GEAIGNYY and EKD. The CDR3 DNA sequence: TGTGCCTGTGATACCCTTTTGTTACTGGGGGATCAAACCGATAAACTCATCTTT. It specifies CACDTLLLLGDQTDKLIF.

Regarding this clone: Possible read error: a much larger clone is one base away. V is TRDV1 and J is TRDJ1; D remains unclear. Per the germline V gene, CDR1 is TSWWSYY and CDR2 is QGS. The V end was cut by 1 base, the J end by 0 bases, with 21 bases between. The CDR3 runs 19 residues. In DNA form, the CDR3 reads TGTGCTCTTGGGGAACGCTCCTTTCCCGATCCAGCGTACACCGATAAACTCATCTTT. Protein sequence: CALGERSFPDPAYTDKLIF.

By its share, this clone is medium-sized (0.01 to 0.1%). This rearrangement joins TRDV1 to TRDJ1, with 8 positions matching TRDD3. Trimming at V came to 0 bases and at J to 0 bases, leaving 15 bases not matched to a gene. This CDR3 is built from 20 residues. Germline values: CDR1 TSWWSYY, CDR2 QGS. CDR3 residues: CALGELSRAYVLGDTDKLIF. CDR3 nucleotides: TGTGCTCTTGGGGAACTCAGCAGGGCCTACGTACTGGGGGACACCGATAAACTCATCTTT.